This T cell receptor (beta chain) was obtained from a study of T cells after yellow fever vaccination. Notes on the study in general: Post-booster repertoires contained most primary-vaccination clones again (about 95% CD4, approximately 86% CD8). It was a weaker secondary response, yet one that peaked faster, at day 5 versus 15.

This clonotype was counted ten times or more. Its specificity is not known. The CDR3 spans 17 residues. The V gene end was trimmed by 2 bases and the J gene end by 3 bases; junction bases not matched to a gene: 11. The germline gives CDR1 MNHEY, CDR2 SMNVEV (reference sequence). TCRdb re-analysed the 5' RACE reads in MiXCR, keeping a single row per CDR3 protein. The table includes roughly 120,000 distinct CDR3 sequences, 8.4% detected once. The chain employs TRBV27 and TRBJ2-7; 9 bases are a match to TRBD2. The clonotype was recovered from a young man who received the YFV17D yellow fever vaccine. This material consisted of CD8+ T cells sorted from PBMCs, taken 45 days after the yellow fever booster vaccination. The CDR3 reads CASSLRPGLAILYEQYF. In DNA, the CDR3 is TGTGCCAGCAGTTTAAGACCGGGACTAGCTATCCTCTACGAGCAGTACTTC.